The entry below gives a single TCR beta chain sequence along with its context. Germline CDR1 reads SGHDT; CDR2 reads YYEEEE. CDR3 length: 14 residues. The J segment lost 5 bases and the V segment lost 10 bases, leaving 12 bases of the junction unmatched. The source of the sample is a study of shared T cell receptors in the human thymus. Using immunoSEQ multiplex PCR, the repertoire was profiled, and TCRdb retains in-frame clones only, with some absent. The data contain approximately 400,000 clones, around 93% of them seen just once; the ten biggest clones take up roughly 0.02%. Sequenced sample: thymocytes. V usage is TRBV5-6 and J usage is TRBJ2-7; 10 bases are shared with TRBD2. This clonotype originated in a human donor. CDR3 residues: CAYASGRFGDEQYF. CDR3 sequence (DNA): TGTGCCTACGCTAGCGGGAGATTTGGTGACGAGCAGTACTTC. Combining the CDR3 with reference TRBV5-6 and TRBJ2-7 gives the whole variable domain DAGVTQSPTHLIKTRGQQVTLRCSPKSGHDTVSWYQQALGQGPQFIFQYYEEEERQRGNFPDRFSGHQFPNYSSELNVNALLLGDSALYLCAYASGRFGDEQYFGPGTRLTVT.